This TCR beta chain was documented in a study of shared clonotypes between healthy human individuals. Turning to the study itself: Per donor, CD8 memory used one plate, CD8 naive used two, CD4 memory used three and CD4 naive used three.

The repertoire was sequenced with immunoSEQ multiplex PCR; TCRdb's copy has only in-frame clones and lacks some. This sample has about 590,000 clones, with around 95% found just once. CD8 cells regarded as naive lacked CD45RO, were positively chosen for CCR7, and omitted terminally differentiated effector memory CD45RA+ cells. V lost 5 bases and J lost 4; bases outside the gene matches: 4. Germline V gene data show CDR1 as LNHDA and CDR2 as SQIVND (reference sequence). The CDR3 is made up of 14 amino acids. The receptor's source is a young woman in good health. What was sequenced was naive CD8+ T cells sorted from blood. The chain couples TRBV19 to TRBJ1-1, with 10 positions matching TRBD1. The CDR3 protein is CASSSRTGGTEAFF. In nucleotides, the CDR3 is TGTGCCAGTAGTTCGAGGACAGGGGGCACTGAAGCTTTCTTT.